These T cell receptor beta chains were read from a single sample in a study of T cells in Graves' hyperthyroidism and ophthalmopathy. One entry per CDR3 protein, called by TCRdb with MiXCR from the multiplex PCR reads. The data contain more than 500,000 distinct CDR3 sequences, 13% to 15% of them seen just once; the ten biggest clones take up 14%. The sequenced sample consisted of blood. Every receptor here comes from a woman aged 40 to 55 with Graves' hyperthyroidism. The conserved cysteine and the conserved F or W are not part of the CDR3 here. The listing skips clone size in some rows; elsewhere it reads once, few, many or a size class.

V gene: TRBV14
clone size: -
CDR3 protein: ASSQGGSFQETQY

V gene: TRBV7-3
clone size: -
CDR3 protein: ASSLGSMRGSSYNEQF

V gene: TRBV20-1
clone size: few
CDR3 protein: SVPVQGGYT

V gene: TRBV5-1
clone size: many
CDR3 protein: ASSLAPGNQPQH

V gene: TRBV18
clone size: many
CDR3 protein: ASSQGTYYEQY

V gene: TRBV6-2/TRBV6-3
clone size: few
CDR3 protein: ASSSYRGRHQPQH

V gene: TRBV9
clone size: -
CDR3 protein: ASSVGTSKSTDTQY

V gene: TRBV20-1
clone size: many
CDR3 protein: SASGQFNSNQPQH

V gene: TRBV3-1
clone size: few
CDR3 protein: ASSQPQMNTGELF

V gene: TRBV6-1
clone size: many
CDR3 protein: ASSPRTGADTQY

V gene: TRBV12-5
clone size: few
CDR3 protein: ASGLDNASGNTIY

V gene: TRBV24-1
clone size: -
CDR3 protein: ATSGPSSDTQY

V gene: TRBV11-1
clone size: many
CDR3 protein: ASSPFSGQEQY

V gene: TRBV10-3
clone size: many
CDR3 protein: AISELALGDYEQF

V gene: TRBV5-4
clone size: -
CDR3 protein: ASSFRDSYFEQY

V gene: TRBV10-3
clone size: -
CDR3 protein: AISESKGLDTYEQY

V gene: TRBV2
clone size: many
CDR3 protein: ASSAMAVNTEAF

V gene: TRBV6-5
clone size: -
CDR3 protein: ASSYPGLISSGNTIY

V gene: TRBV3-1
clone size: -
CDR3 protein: ASSQESREYEQH

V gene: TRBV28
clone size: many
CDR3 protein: ASTGGYGELF

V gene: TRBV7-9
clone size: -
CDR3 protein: ASESRDTQY

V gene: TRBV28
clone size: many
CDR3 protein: ASSLQGQGLGYT

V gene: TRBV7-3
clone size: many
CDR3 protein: ASSPLPGQGTDTQY

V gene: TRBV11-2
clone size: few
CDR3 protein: ASSLAAGLGMDTQY

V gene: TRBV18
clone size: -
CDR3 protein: ASSRGTSEKLF

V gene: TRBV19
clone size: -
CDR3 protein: ASRDRVRNEQF

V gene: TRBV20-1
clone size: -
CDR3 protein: SAREPTGLRGNTIY

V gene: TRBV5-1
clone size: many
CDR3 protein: ASSSSTPGTAVPISNQPQH

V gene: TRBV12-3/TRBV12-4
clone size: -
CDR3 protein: ASSLIRGMSEQF

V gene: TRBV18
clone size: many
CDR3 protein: ASSPQGTGAVTGEAF

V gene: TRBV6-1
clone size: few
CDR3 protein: ASSEWDRGETQY

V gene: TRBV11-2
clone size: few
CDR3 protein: ASNSFMTGGNTGELF

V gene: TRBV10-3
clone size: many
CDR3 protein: AISETQDMAQY

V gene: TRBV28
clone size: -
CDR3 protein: ASSPHEQF

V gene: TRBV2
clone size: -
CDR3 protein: ASSRQGGGELF

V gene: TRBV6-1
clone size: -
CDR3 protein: ASMLGGSGNTIY

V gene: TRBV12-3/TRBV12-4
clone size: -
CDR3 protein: ASSHRDRGHEQY

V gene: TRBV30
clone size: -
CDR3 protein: AWGTGTGFNEQY

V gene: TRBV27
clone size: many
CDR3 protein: ASSLGALTGQPQH

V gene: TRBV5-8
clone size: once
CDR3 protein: ASSSLNREETQY

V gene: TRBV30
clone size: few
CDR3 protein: AWARGGPYEQY

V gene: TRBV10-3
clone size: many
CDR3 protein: AISELETQY

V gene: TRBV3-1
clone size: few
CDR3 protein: ASSQASGGQGNSPLH

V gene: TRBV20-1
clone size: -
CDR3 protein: SAKLPGQGWYEQY